This TCR beta chain came from a study of Ad26.COV2.S vaccination and SARS-CoV-2 variants. Germline CDR1 is MGHRA and CDR2 is YSYEKL. V was clipped by 0 bases and J by 1 base, with 7 bases between them. This CDR3 comprises 15 residues. Treatment meaning: over 15 received Ad26.COV2.S at low or high dose, single or two shots; about 5 received placebo; per-sample allocation not given. Sampling was performed 63 days after the first vaccine or placebo injection. Some clones are missing from TCRdb's copy, which holds only in-frame ones; the method was immunoSEQ multiplex PCR. Among a few hundred thousand clones listed, roughly 90% were seen once.

The sequencing used peripheral blood, collected in a trial of Ad26.COV2.S vaccine versus placebo. The receptor was isolated from a person between 18 and 65 years old who received the Ad26.COV2.S COVID-19 vaccine or a placebo. The rearrangement joins TRBV4-1 to TRBJ1-5, with D unclear. This chain's CDR3 is CASSQDTGSNQPQHF. Written as DNA, the CDR3 is TGCGCCAGCAGCCAAGATACGGGAAGCAATCAGCCCCAGCATTTT.